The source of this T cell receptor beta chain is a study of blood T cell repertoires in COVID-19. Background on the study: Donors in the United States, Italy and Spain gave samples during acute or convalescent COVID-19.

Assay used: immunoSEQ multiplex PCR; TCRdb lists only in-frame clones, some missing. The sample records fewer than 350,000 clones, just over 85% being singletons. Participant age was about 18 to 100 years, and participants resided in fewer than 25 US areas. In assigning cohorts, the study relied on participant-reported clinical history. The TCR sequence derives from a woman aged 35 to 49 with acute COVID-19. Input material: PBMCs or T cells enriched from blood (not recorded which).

The CDR3 bases are TGTGCCAGCAGTAGAAACCGGGACAGCGGGAGAGGGCATCAGCCCCAGCATTTT. This translates into CASSRNRDSGRGHQPQHF. This chain connects TRBV28 to TRBJ1-5; 7 bases line up with TRBD1. The CDR3 has 18 amino acids. CDR1 and CDR2 (germline): MDHEN, SYDVKM. The V segment lost 5 bases and the J segment 5 bases; nucleotides outside the gene matches: 18. Combining the CDR3 with reference TRBV28 and TRBJ1-5 gives the whole variable domain DVKVTQSSRYLVKRTGEKVFLECVQDMDHENMFWYRQDPGLGLRLIYFSYDVKMKEKGDIPEGYSVSREKKERFSLILESASTNQTSMYLCASSRNRDSGRGHQPQHFGDGTRLSIL.